The following is a T cell receptor (beta chain) sequence with its context. The same CDR3 is also encoded by other DNA sequences in this sample. Per the study methods: Using reference gene primer amplification, nucleated cell counts were estimated. Assay used: immunoSEQ multiplex PCR; TCRdb lists only in-frame clones, some missing. That table supplies the V and J calls and clone size; D and trimming were determined from the DNA. The top ten clones hold roughly 2.5% of a sample with under 200,000 clones, around 90% of them seen once. This specimen comes from a study of blood T cell repertoires in COVID-19. Overall study context: Acute and convalescent COVID-19 samples came from the United States, Italy and Spain.

V shed 4 bases and J shed 4 bases, with 8 bases lying between them. CDR3 size: 13 residues. CDR1 and CDR2 (germline): SGHTA, FQGNSA. Those enrolled in Seattle joined during active infection and were followed longitudinally afterward. The chain couples TRBV7-2 to TRBJ1-5; D possibly corresponds to TRBD1 (6 bases). The receptor's source is a woman aged 80 or over with COVID-19, enrolled during active disease. Specimen: peripheral blood. The DNA for the CDR3 is TGTGCCAGCAGCTCACAGGGTAATCAGCCCCAGCATTTT. Its translation is CASSSQGNQPQHF. Drawing the rest from reference TRBV7-2 and TRBJ1-5, the complete variable domain is GAGVSQSPSNKVTEKGKDVELRCDPISGHTALYWYRQSLGQGLEFLIYFQGNSAPDKSGLPSDRFSAERTGGSVSTLTIQRTQQEDSAVYLCASSSQGNQPQHFGDGTRLSIL.